This T cell receptor (beta chain) derives from a study of cytomegalovirus exposure and HLA in healthy donors. 13 Jbeta primers and 60 Vbeta primers were used for the PCR. The table came from immunoSEQ multiplex PCR; TCRdb's copy has only in-frame clones and leaves some out. The table has a few hundred thousand clones, about 90% seen once. CDR3 length: 13 amino acids. Germline CDR1 SEHNR, CDR2 FQNEAQ (reference sequence). Trimming left V 5 bases short and J 1 base short, with 8 bases between. The sample taken for sequencing was PBMCs. This TCR was recovered from a woman under 30 in good health and CMV-seronegative. The V call is TRBV7-9, the J call TRBJ1-1; D is perhaps TRBD1 (5 bases). The DNA for the CDR3 is TGTGCCAGCAGCCAACAGGAGAACACTGAAGCTTTCTTT. Translation: CASSQQENTEAFF.